Listed below are T cell receptor beta chains from one sample, sequenced in a study of blood T cell repertoires in COVID-19. Only in-frame clones appear in the TCRdb table, and some are missing; sequencing was by immunoSEQ multiplex PCR. The table shows some 300,000 clones, with 85% to 90% occurring only once. Material: PBMCs or T cells enriched from blood (not recorded which). Every receptor here comes from a woman aged 18-29 years with acute COVID-19. Each CDR3 is given with its conserved first and last residue. D genes are given only for firm matches. Not every row has a clone size; where given, it reads once, few, many or a size class.

>TRBD1|TRBV28|TRBJ2-7|NA
CASSFGQGGYEQYF
TGTGCCAGCAGTTTCGGACAGGGGGGATACGAGCAGTACTTC
>TRBD2|TRBV28|TRBJ2-5|NA
CASHTRGGYETQYF
TGTGCCAGCCATACAAGGGGAGGGTACGAGACCCAGTACTTC
>NA|TRBV2|TRBJ1-5|NA
CASSATEYSNQPQHF
TGTGCCAGCAGTGCGACAGAATATAGCAATCAGCCCCAGCATTTT
>TRBD1|TRBV28|TRBJ1-2|NA
CASSLYGRGIGDYGYTF
TGTGCCAGCAGTTTGTATGGCAGGGGGATAGGAGACTATGGCTACACCTTC
>NA|TRBV18|TRBJ1-2|NA
CASSPSEGSFNYGYTF
TGTGCCAGCTCACCTAGCGAAGGGAGTTTTAACTATGGCTACACCTTC
>NA|TRBV27|TRBJ2-3|NA
CASRALGDKSTDTQYF
TGTGCCAGCAGGGCCCTGGGGGACAAATCTACAGATACGCAGTATTTT
>TRBD2|TRBV5-6|TRBJ2-4|NA
CASSGGGNIQYF
TGTGCCAGCTCGGGAGGCGGAAACATTCAGTACTTC
>NA|TRBV5-4|TRBJ2-7|NA
CASSHGASYEQYF
TGTGCCAGCAGCCACGGAGCCTCTTACGAGCAGTACTTC
>TRBD2|TRBV5-6|TRBJ2-1|NA
CASSLMGGRLNEQFF
TGTGCCAGCAGCCTAATGGGCGGGAGGCTCAATGAGCAGTTCTTC
>TRBD2|TRBV5-5|TRBJ2-7|NA
CASSLAYLTSGSYEQYF
TGTGCCAGCAGCTTGGCCTATCTGACTAGCGGTTCCTACGAGCAGTACTTC
>NA|TRBV19|TRBJ1-6|NA
CASRPDKAQSPLHF
TGTGCCAGTAGGCCGGACAAGGCACAATCACCCCTCCACTTT
>NA|TRBV27|TRBJ1-1|NA
CASTEHLEGTEAFF
TGTGCCAGCACCGAACACCTGGAGGGCACTGAAGCTTTCTTT
>TRBD2|TRBV9|TRBJ2-1|NA
CASSVGIQRESFSYNEQFF
TGTGCCAGCAGCGTGGGGATTCAGCGGGAGTCCTTCTCCTACAATGAGCAGTTCTTC
>TRBD1|TRBV5-1|TRBJ1-2|NA
CASTYSQGSDGYTF
TGCGCCAGCACCTATTCACAGGGGAGCGATGGCTACACCTTC
>NA|TRBV19|TRBJ2-5|NA
CASSAEEETQYF
TGTGCCAGTAGTGCCGAGGAAGAGACCCAGTACTTC
>NA|TRBV28|TRBJ1-5|once
CASSYEGSDQPQHF
TGTGCCAGCAGCTATGAAGGGAGCGATCAGCCCCAGCATTTT
>NA|TRBV7-9|TRBJ2-3|NA
CASSLAASSTDTQYF
TGTGCCAGCAGCTTAGCAGCGTCTAGCACAGATACGCAGTATTTT
>NA|TRBV5-6|TRBJ2-7|NA
CASSLGRGRYEQYF
TGTGCCAGCAGCTTGGGCAGGGGAAGGTACGAGCAGTACTTC
>NA|TRBV29-1|TRBJ1-4|NA
CSVVGRGEKLFF
TGCAGCGTTGTGGGGAGGGGTGAAAAACTGTTTTTT
>NA|TRBV19|TRBJ2-7|NA
CASSLPSGDEQYF
TGTGCCAGTAGTCTTCCCTCGGGGGATGAGCAGTACTTC
>TRBD1|TRBV29-1|TRBJ1-1|NA
CSAQQGGAFF
TGCAGCGCCCAACAGGGGGGAGCTTTCTTT
>NA|TRBV9|TRBJ2-5|NA
CASSVASAGETQYF
TGTGCCAGCAGCGTAGCTAGTGCCGGTGAGACCCAGTACTTC
>TRBD2|TRBV27|TRBJ2-1|NA
CASSPLTSGQVNEQFF
TGTGCCAGCAGTCCGCTGACTAGCGGACAAGTCAATGAGCAGTTCTTC
>NA|TRBV5-8|TRBJ1-2|NA
CASSFGRGGHGYTF
TGTGCCAGCAGCTTTGGGCGGGGAGGTCATGGCTACACCTTC
>NA|TRBV12-2|TRBJ1-1|NA
CASRAPGQFLRNTEAFF
TGTGCAAGTCGCGCCCCGGGACAGTTCCTACGGAACACTGAAGCTTTCTTT
>TRBD2|TRBV16|TRBJ2-7|NA
CASSPRRGGPSYEQYF
TGTGCCAGCAGCCCTCGTCGGGGGGGCCCATCCTACGAGCAGTACTTC
>TRBD1|TRBV28|TRBJ1-1|NA
CASSLSNRGNTEAFF
TGTGCCAGCAGTTTATCGAACAGGGGGAACACTGAAGCTTTCTTT
>NA|TRBV5-6|TRBJ1-2|NA
CASSPTGGGYTF
TGTGCCAGCAGCCCAACAGGTGGCGGCTACACCTTC
>TRBD1|TRBV14|TRBJ2-7|NA
CASSLRTGGYEQYF
TGTGCCAGCAGCCTCAGGACAGGGGGATACGAGCAGTACTTC
>NA|TRBV24-1|TRBJ1-1|NA
CATSAAGTEAFF
TGTGCCACCAGTGCGGCGGGGACTGAAGCTTTCTTT
>TRBD1|TRBV10-3|TRBJ1-1|NA
CAISQGDTEAFF
TGTGCCATCTCTCAGGGGGACACTGAAGCTTTCTTT
>TRBD2|TRBV27|TRBJ2-1|NA
CASSRIAGTSGYNEQFF
TGTGCCAGCAGTCGGATCGCCGGGACTAGTGGATACAATGAGCAGTTCTTC
>TRBD2|TRBV27|TRBJ2-5|once
CASSPWTSGSEETQYF
TGTGCCAGCAGTCCTTGGACTAGCGGGAGTGAGGAGACCCAGTACTTC
>TRBD1|TRBV6-2/TRBV6-3|TRBJ2-6|NA
CASSTGTGFSGANVLTF
TGTGCCAGCAGTACCGGGACAGGCTTCTCTGGGGCCAACGTCCTGACTTTC
>TRBD1|TRBV28|TRBJ1-2|NA
CATLRGRRSLQRNRVGYTF
TGTGCCACCCTCAGGGGGAGACGGTCATTACAGAGGAATAGGGTGGGCTACACCTTC
>TRBD1|TRBV18|TRBJ2-3|NA
CASSPSRGDTQYF
TGTGCCAGCTCTCCATCCAGGGGGGATACGCAGTATTTT
>TRBD2|TRBV24-1|TRBJ2-5|NA
CATSDLGLAGRETQYF
TGTGCCACCAGTGATTTGGGCCTAGCGGGACGGGAGACCCAGTACTTC
>NA|TRBV19|TRBJ1-2|NA
CASSITQGGYTF
TGTGCCAGTAGTATCACACAGGGCGGCTACACCTTC
>TRBD2|TRBV6-4|TRBJ2-3|NA
CASSRTSGSPGSDTQYF
TGTGCCAGCAGTCGGACTAGCGGGAGCCCCGGGTCAGATACGCAGTATTTT
>NA|TRBV18|TRBJ1-1|NA
CASSSGGFNTEAFF
TGTGCCAGCTCATCGGGGGGCTTTAACACTGAAGCTTTCTTT
>TRBD1|TRBV20-1|TRBJ1-2|NA
CSASPRDRGPDYGYTF
TGCAGTGCTAGTCCCCGGGACAGGGGGCCCGACTATGGCTACACCTTC
>NA|TRBV6-5|TRBJ1-4|few
CASSRWEAEKLFF
TGTGCCAGCAGCCGGTGGGAGGCTGAAAAACTGTTTTTT
>NA|TRBV7-9|TRBJ2-5|NA
CASSSRTAQETQYF
TGTGCCAGCAGCTCTCGGACTGCTCAAGAGACCCAGTACTTC
>TRBD1|TRBV7-3|TRBJ1-4|NA
CASSSRQGRVFF
TGTGCCAGCAGCTCTCGACAGGGAAGGGTGTTTTTT
>TRBD1|TRBV6-5|TRBJ2-7|NA
CASRRDSQYEQYF
TGTGCCAGCAGACGGGACAGCCAGTACGAGCAGTACTTC
>TRBD1|TRBV18|TRBJ2-1|NA
CASSPRQGANEQFF
TGTGCCAGCTCACCTCGACAGGGGGCCAATGAGCAGTTCTTC
>TRBD2|TRBV5-1|TRBJ2-1|NA
CASSLPGLAGARDNEQFF
TGCGCCAGCAGCTTACCGGGACTAGCGGGAGCGCGGGACAATGAGCAGTTCTTC
>TRBD1|TRBV5-6|TRBJ1-2|NA
CASSWWDREGVGYTF
TGTGCCAGCAGCTGGTGGGACAGGGAAGGTGTCGGCTACACCTTC
>TRBD1|TRBV2|TRBJ1-3|NA
CASRTGTARGLSPGNTIYF
TGTGCCAGCAGGACCGGGACAGCGAGGGGTCTATCACCTGGAAACACCATATATTTT
>NA|TRBV7-3|TRBJ2-3|NA
CASALSGSTDTQYF
TGTGCCAGCGCCCTGAGCGGGAGCACAGATACGCAGTATTTT
>NA|TRBV6-1|TRBJ2-3|NA
CASSEAFGRTDTQYF
TGTGCCAGCAGTGAAGCTTTCGGGAGAACCGATACGCAGTATTTT
>TRBD1|TRBV5-1|TRBJ2-7|NA
CASSLGQGNEQYF
TGCGCCAGCAGCTTGGGACAGGGTAACGAGCAGTACTTC